Detailed here is one TCR beta chain. Its antigen is as yet unknown. This CDR3 comprises 13 residues. The J segment lost 6 bases and the V segment lost 4 bases, leaving 1 base of the junction unmatched. The germline V gene encodes CDR1 MGHRA and CDR2 YSYEKL. The data derive from a study of hypomethylating agent response in myelodysplastic syndrome. On the study more broadly: The myelodysplastic syndrome patients comprised under ten men and a couple of women. Responders were 6 or 7 patients with complete response or hematologic improvement; roughly five were non-responders.

Bulk bone marrow was analyzed without sorting T-cell subsets. Study outcomes and limitations: The cohort was small, with only approximately 11 patients analyzed.

The assay was immunoSEQ multiplex PCR, and TCRdb's table has in-frame clones only and misses some. The sample lists thousands of clones, more than 80% occurring once. The V call is TRBV4-1, the J call TRBJ2-4; 9 bases are shared with TRBD1. The source is a human donor with myelodysplastic syndrome. Sequenced material: bone marrow, taken before or after starting hypomethylating agent treatment for myelodysplastic syndrome (not recorded which). CDR3 sequence (DNA): TGCGCCAGCAGCCCGGGACAGGGAAACATTCAGTACTTC. It specifies CASSPGQGNIQYF.